Each of the 29 T cell receptor beta chains below was sequenced from the same sample in a study of technical replicates of blood from several donors. Clones were sequenced by immunoSEQ multiplex PCR, and TCRdb holds only the in-frame ones, with some missing. In the table there are about 82,000 clones, around 92% of which are singletons. Sequenced input: T cells isolated from PBMCs. These receptors all stem from a human donor in good health.

The rearrangement links TRBV6-1 to TRBJ2-5; D is possibly TRBD1 (8 bases). V was cut by 2 bases and J by 9 bases, with 19 bases left in between. In germline, CDR1 is MNHNS, CDR2 SASEGT. The CDR3 runs 15 residues. CDR3 amino acids: CASSETRQGRESQYF. The CDR3 DNA sequence: TGTGCCAGCAGTGAAACCCGACAGGGGAGGGAATCCCAGTACTTC.

The rearrangement links TRBV28 to TRBJ2-7; a possible D gene is TRBD2 (6 bases). Per the germline V gene, CDR1 is MDHEN and CDR2 is SYDVKM. The CDR3 covers 13 residues. Trimming pared 4 bases from V and 4 bases from J, leaving 11 bases between. The CDR3 reads CASSWGLTYEQYF. In DNA form, the CDR3 reads TGTGCCAGCAGTTGGGGACTGACATACGAGCAGTACTTC. The full variable domain, in which reference TRBV28 and TRBJ2-7 provide the parts outside the CDR3, is DVKVTQSSRYLVKRTGEKVFLECVQDMDHENMFWYRQDPGLGLRLIYFSYDVKMKEKGDIPEGYSVSREKKERFSLILESASTNQTSMYLCASSWGLTYEQYFGPGTRLTVT.

This clone was seen a single time. The rearrangement links TRBV5-1 to TRBJ2-2; 8 bases are shared with TRBD1. The germline gives CDR1 SGHRS, CDR2 YFSETQ. The V and J ends lost 0 bases and 4 bases, in that order; junction bases with no gene match: 2. This CDR3 region has 15 residues. CDR3 region: CASSLVGQGTGELFF. Here the CDR3 DNA reads TGCGCCAGCAGCTTGGTTGGACAGGGCACCGGGGAGCTGTTTTTT.

The V call is TRBV9, the J call TRBJ2-7; a weak D match, TRBD2 (5 bases). V was clipped by 3 bases and J by 3 bases, with 16 bases between them. The germline V gene encodes CDR1 SGDLS and CDR2 YYNGEE. The CDR3 loop spans 15 amino acids. The DNA of the CDR3 is TGTGCCAGCAGCGCCGAGGGAAGCTCAAACTACGAGCAGTACTTC. This translates into CASSAEGSSNYEQYF.

The rearrangement links TRBV4-2 to TRBJ2-5, with D maybe TRBD2 (6 bases). Trimming left V 1 base short and J 5 bases short, with 17 bases between. Germline CDR1 LGHNA, CDR2 YNFKEQ. The CDR3 sequence is 16 residues long. In DNA, the CDR3 is TGTGCCAGCAGCCAAGCCTCAGGCGGGGCGTGGGAGACCCAGTACTTC. Amino acids: CASSQASGGAWETQYF.

The V and J genes are TRBV30 and TRBJ1-5; TRBD1 matches 8 bases. Losses at the gene ends were 0 bases for V and 6 bases for J; bases not matched to a gene: 1. The CDR3 has 13 amino acids. Germline values: CDR1 GTSNPN, CDR2 SVGIG (reference sequence). The CDR3 sequence is CAWSVTGGQPQHF. In DNA, the CDR3 is TGTGCCTGGAGTGTAACAGGGGGTCAGCCCCAGCATTTT.

This clone occurred once. This chain uses TRBV19 with TRBJ2-1; 8 bases align to TRBD2. Germline V gene data show CDR1 as LNHDA and CDR2 as SQIVND (reference sequence). V trimming: 0 bases; J trimming: 4 bases; junction bases outside the gene matches: 11. The CDR3 is 18 residues long. Here the CDR3 DNA reads TGTGCCAGTAGTATAGATCGGGGGAAGGTAGCGGGATACAATGAGCAGTTCTTC. Encoded protein: CASSIDRGKVAGYNEQFF. Drawing the rest from reference TRBV19 and TRBJ2-1, the complete variable domain is DGGITQSPKYLFRKEGQNVTLSCEQNLNHDAMYWYRQDPGQGLRLIYYSQIVNDFQKGDIAEGYSVSREKKESFPLTVTSAQKNPTAFYLCASSIDRGKVAGYNEQFFGPGTRLTVL.

The chain joins TRBV27 to TRBJ2-7; D is perhaps TRBD2 (6 bases). The CDR3 totals 16 residues. Looked up from germline, CDR1 is MNHEY and CDR2 is SMNVEV (reference sequence). V was clipped by 5 bases and J by 0 bases, with 17 bases between them. For the CDR3, the DNA is TGTGCCAGCAGTCCCGATGCGAGGCGGGACTCCTACGAGCAGTACTTC. Its protein is CASSPDARRDSYEQYF.

The chain couples TRBV4-1 to TRBJ2-7, with D maybe TRBD2 (5 bases). Trimming left V 1 base short and J 5 bases short, with 18 bases between. The V gene's germline CDR1 is MGHRA and CDR2 YSYEKL. CDR3 size: 16 residues. The CDR3 sequence is CASSQVGSLAPNEQYF. The DNA of the CDR3 is TGCGCCAGCAGCCAAGTAGGGAGTCTAGCCCCTAACGAGCAGTACTTC.

As DNA, the CDR3 is TGTGCCAGCAGCACCCGACAGGGTTGGTACGAGCAGTACTTC. Protein: CASSTRQGWYEQYF. The chain links TRBV21-1 to TRBJ2-7; the table gives TRBD1 as D, unverified against the DNA. TRBV21-1 corresponds to a pseudogene. CDR3 length equals 14 residues.

V gene TRBV7-8 combines with J gene TRBJ1-5; 7 bases map to TRBD1. The CDR3 is made up of 16 amino acids. Per germline, CDR1 SGHVS and CDR2 FQNEAQ. V was pared by 4 bases and J by 4 bases, with 10 bases of the junction left unmatched. CDR3 residues: CASSSGRGQLNQPQHF. The CDR3 nucleotides read TGTGCCAGCAGCTCCGGCAGGGGACAGTTAAATCAGCCCCAGCATTTT. Complete variable domain (other parts from reference TRBV7-8 and TRBJ1-5): GAGVSQSPRYKVAKRGQDVALRCDPISGHVSLFWYQQALGQGPEFLTYFQNEAQLDKSGLPSDRFFAERPEGSVSTLKIQRTQQEDSAVYLCASSSGRGQLNQPQHFGDGTRLSIL.

The V call is TRBV4-2, the J call TRBJ1-5; D is uncertain. Germline loops: CDR1 LGHNA, CDR2 YNFKEQ. The CDR3 sequence is 14 residues long. Trimming left V 3 bases short and J 4 bases short, with 10 bases between. The DNA for the CDR3 is TGTGCCAGCAGCCACGATGGAGCGAATCAGCCCCAGCATTTT. It is translated as CASSHDGANQPQHF.

J is TRBJ2-1 and V is TRBV5-1; 10 bases are shared with TRBD2. CDR3 length: 15 amino acids. Trimming at V came to 0 bases and at J to 6 bases, leaving 3 bases not matched to a gene. The V gene's germline CDR1 is SGHRS and CDR2 YFSETQ. The CDR3 here is CASSLVLAGANEQFF. The CDR3 bases are TGCGCCAGCAGCTTGGTTCTAGCGGGAGCCAATGAGCAGTTCTTC.

CDR3 nucleotides: TGCGCCAGCAGCCCCATGCAGGACAGCTCCTACGAGCAGTACTTC. Residues: CASSPMQDSSYEQYF. The chain employs TRBV4-1 and TRBJ2-7; the D gene is possibly TRBD1 (6 bases). The CDR3 totals 15 residues. Deletions cut 4 bases from V and 0 bases from J, with 13 bases between. Germline V gives CDR1 MGHRA, CDR2 YSYEKL.

The chain carries TRBV5-6 and TRBJ1-1; 9 nucleotides match TRBD1. The CDR3 is 11 amino acids. V lost 4 bases to trimming and J lost 10 bases; unmatched junction nucleotides: 2. Germline loops: CDR1 SGHDT, CDR2 YYEEEE. The CDR3 loop reads CASSVGQGAFF. CDR3 in DNA: TGTGCCAGCAGCGTGGGACAGGGAGCTTTCTTT.

The chain links TRBV11-2 to TRBJ1-4, with D maybe TRBD1 (5 bases). The length of the CDR3 is 13 residues. Trimming left V 1 base short and J 10 bases short, with 10 bases between. Germline V gives CDR1 SGHAT, CDR2 FQNNGV. CDR3 DNA: TGTGCCAGCAGCTTAGCACAGGCCCCAAAACTGTTTTTT. Protein product: CASSLAQAPKLFF.

This clone has only a few counts. This chain links TRBV4-1 with TRBJ1-2; D gene ambiguous. CDR1 and CDR2 from the germline V gene are MGHRA and YSYEKL. The CDR3 runs to 14 residues. The germline V and J ends were trimmed by 0 bases and 2 bases, with 7 bases remaining between them. CDR3 loop: CASSQERENYGYTF. For the CDR3, the DNA is TGCGCCAGCAGCCAAGAACGGGAAAACTATGGCTACACCTTC.

The chain links TRBV11-2 to TRBJ1-5; D is ambiguous. Germline V gene data show CDR1 as SGHAT and CDR2 as FQNNGV. The length of the CDR3 is 13 residues. Trimming took 1 base from V and 5 from J, leaving 6 bases between them. The CDR3 nucleotides are TGTGCCAGCAGCTTAGTCTCGGATCAGCCCCAGCATTTT. Amino acids: CASSLVSDQPQHF.

The chain uses TRBV2 and TRBJ2-3; TRBD2 aligns across 8 bases. V gave up 8 bases and J gave up 3 bases; unmatched junction bases: 7. The CDR3 length is 14 residues. Germline V gene data show CDR1 as SNHLY and CDR2 as FYNNEI. The CDR3 sequence is CASPQREITDTQYF. The CDR3, as DNA: TGTGCCAGCCCCCAGCGGGAGATAACAGATACGCAGTATTTT.

This sequence joins TRBV14 and TRBJ1-2; D may be TRBD1 (5 bases). V lost 4 bases and J 4 bases, leaving 13 bases between the germline ends. CDR3 length equals 14 residues. Germline lookup yields CDR1 SGHDN and CDR2 FVKESK. The CDR3 DNA is TGTGCCAGCAGCCTGGGGAGGGGAGCCTATGGCTACACCTTC. Translation gives CASSLGRGAYGYTF.

V gene TRBV28 combines with J gene TRBJ2-7; possibly TRBD2 for D (11 bases). CDR1 and CDR2 (germline): MDHEN, SYDVKM. This CDR3 contains 15 residues. The V and J ends lost 5 bases and 7 bases respectively, with 21 bases between them. DNA for the CDR3: TGTGCCAGCAGTAGGGGACTAGCGGACAGGGGGGAGCAGTACTTC. Translation gives CASSRGLADRGEQYF.

To note about this clone: One end of the junction is discordant with germline, which a read error may explain. This chain links TRBV7-9 with TRBJ2-5; 7 bases fit TRBD1. Looked up from germline, CDR1 is SEHNR and CDR2 is FQNEAQ (reference sequence). There are 11 residues in the CDR3. The CDR3 sequence is CASSLGQRSNF. DNA for the CDR3: TGTGCCAGCAGTCTGGGACAGCGTAGCAACTTC.

The genes are TRBV2 and TRBJ2-7, with TRBD1 as a possible D gene (6 bases). V dropped 5 bases and J dropped 1 base, with 9 bases sitting between them. This CDR3 contains 13 residues. Germline values: CDR1 SNHLY, CDR2 FYNNEI. The CDR3: CASSTQGSYEQYF. CDR3 coding DNA: TGTGCCAGCAGTACACAGGGTTCCTACGAGCAGTACTTC.

The gene calls are TRBV30 and TRBJ2-7; possible D gene TRBD1, 6 bases. Per the germline V gene, CDR1 is GTSNPN and CDR2 is SVGIG (reference sequence). The CDR3 length is 11 residues. V was clipped by 4 bases and J by 4 bases, with 8 bases between them. The CDR3 nucleotides are TGTGCCTGGAAACAGGGTTACGAGCAGTACTTC. Its translation: CAWKQGYEQYF.

The rearrangement joins TRBV9 to TRBJ2-7; 9 bases agree with TRBD1. J was trimmed by 6 bases and V by 4 bases; bases with no gene match: 2. The CDR3 is 12 residues long. CDR1 SGDLS and CDR2 YYNGEE come from the germline V gene. CDR3 coding DNA: TGTGCCAGCAGCCCGGACAGGGGCGAGCAGTACTTC. Encoded protein: CASSPDRGEQYF.

The chain joins TRBV6-6 to TRBJ1-3, with D maybe TRBD1 (5 bases). CDR3 length: 15 residues. Looked up from germline, CDR1 is MNHNY and CDR2 is SVGAGI (reference sequence). V was trimmed by 4 bases and J by 2 bases, leaving 12 bases between them. CDR3 DNA sequence: TGTGCCAGCAGTTTATCAGGGAAGGCTGGAAACACCATATATTTT. Translated, it gives CASSLSGKAGNTIYF.

The chain recombines TRBV11-2 with TRBJ2-5; TRBD2 aligns across 7 bases. CDR3 length: 15 amino acids. The germline V gene has CDR1 SGHAT and CDR2 FQNNGV. Germline trimming cut 2 bases from V and 1 base from J; bases unmatched to any gene: 4. The CDR3 DNA sequence: TGTGCCAGCAGCTTACAGTCTAGCGGCCAAGAGACCCAGTACTTC. It translates to CASSLQSSGQETQYF.

This clone has a single count. This sequence joins TRBV18 and TRBJ2-7, with TRBD2 matching over 9 bases. The junction had 5 bases not matched to a gene; V was cut back by 0 bases and J by 2 bases. Germline loops: CDR1 KGHSH, CDR2 LQKENI. CDR3 length: 16 residues. Here the CDR3 reads CASSPPSSGGTYEQYF. The CDR3 region has the DNA TGTGCCAGCTCACCACCGAGCAGCGGGGGGACCTACGAGCAGTACTTC.

This clone was observed a handful of times. V is TRBV30 and J is TRBJ1-1, with 7 nucleotides matching TRBD1. Germline V gene lookup returns CDR1 GTSNPN and CDR2 SVGIG (reference sequence). The length of the CDR3 is 12 residues. J lost 7 bases, V lost 5 bases, and 7 bases had no gene match. This CDR3 is CAWDRAQLEAFF. CDR3 nucleotide sequence: TGTGCCTGGGACAGGGCCCAGCTTGAAGCTTTCTTT.